A selection of T cell receptor beta chains follows, all from one sample in a study of T cell repertoires in cytomegalovirus infection. Their antigens remain unidentified. TCRdb itself ran the reads through MiXCR, one entry per CDR3 protein. Here the sample spans 650,000 to 900,000 distinct CDR3 sequences, approximately 32% being singletons. Specimen: cultured CD8+ T cells from PBMCs, collected from culture after CMV antigen stimulation. These receptors originate from a human donor in good health (CMV status not recorded). Some clones in this sample may be carry-over from other donors' samples. Both conserved end residues are part of each CDR3. A D gene is named only where the DNA matches it firmly. For some rows the clone size is stated as once, few or many, or as a class when expanded; others skip it.

D,length,size,J,V,CDR3,DNA
-,14,-,TRBJ2-7,TRBV6-2/TRBV6-3,CASSYQGNTYEQYF,TGTGCCAGCAGTTACCAGGGGAATACCTACGAGCAGTACTTC
TRBD1,18,-,TRBJ1-2,TRBV12-3/TRBV12-4,CASSLSGTGSPKLYGYTF,TGTGCCAGCAGTTTATCCGGGACAGGCTCGCCAAAACTCTATGGCTACACCTTC
-,12,-,TRBJ1-2,TRBV19,CAIRTHDYGYTF,TGTGCCATCAGGACTCATGACTATGGCTACACCTTC
-,15,-,TRBJ2-7,TRBV5-4,CASSLERAATYEQYF,TGTGCCAGCAGCTTGGAGCGGGCAGCCACCTACGAGCAGTACTTC
-,15,-,TRBJ2-3,TRBV6-2/TRBV6-3,CASSYWDESTDTQYF,TGTGCCAGCAGTTACTGGGACGAAAGCACAGATACGCAGTATTTT
-,13,few,TRBJ1-4,TRBV7-9,CASSTPREPKLFF,TGTGCCAGCAGCACTCCCAGGGAGCCAAAACTGTTTTTT
-,13,-,TRBJ1-1,TRBV7-3,CASRQGSETEAFF,TGTGCCAGCAGACAGGGTTCGGAGACTGAAGCTTTCTTT
-,13,-,TRBJ2-3,TRBV12-3/TRBV12-4,CASSSGPRGTQYF,TGTGCCAGCAGTTCGGGGCCCCGCGGTACGCAGTATTTT
-,16,many,TRBJ1-2,TRBV7-8,CASSLDGGSVAYGYTF,TGTGCCAGCAGCTTAGATGGGGGCAGCGTAGCCTATGGCTACACCTTC
-,15,-,TRBJ2-3,TRBV4-2,CASSQWPLGADTQYF,TGTGCCAGCAGCCAATGGCCCCTGGGGGCAGATACGCAGTATTTT
-,14,few,TRBJ2-2,TRBV19,CASRPLANTGELFF,TGTGCCAGTAGACCACTCGCGAACACCGGGGAGCTGTTTTTT
TRBD1,15,once,TRBJ2-2,TRBV12-5,CASGLIQGADGELFF,TGTGCTAGTGGCCTCATACAGGGGGCGGACGGGGAGCTGTTTTTT
TRBD1,14,-,TRBJ2-1,TRBV27,CASSLRQGFSEQFF,TGTGCCAGCAGTTTAAGACAGGGGTTTAGTGAGCAGTTCTTC
-,12,few,TRBJ1-2,TRBV29-1,CSAGTENYGYTF,TGCAGCGCTGGGACGGAAAACTATGGCTACACCTTC
-,17,-,TRBJ2-3,TRBV6-8,CASSWGGSGTTTDTQYF,TGTGCCAGCTCGTGGGGGGGCTCGGGCACAACCACAGATACGCAGTATTTT
TRBD2,15,-,TRBJ2-3,TRBV7-6,CASNSFARGTDTQYF,TGTGCCAGCAACTCCTTCGCGCGGGGGACAGATACGCAGTATTTT
-,15,once,TRBJ1-2,TRBV6-1,CASSETGPLIYGYTF,TGTGCCAGCAGTGAAACCGGTCCATTGATCTATGGCTACACCTTC
-,16,many,TRBJ2-1,TRBV7-8,CASSLVWRATYNEQFF,TGTGCCAGCAGCTTAGTTTGGAGGGCAACCTACAATGAGCAGTTCTTC
-,13,-,TRBJ1-1,TRBV6-5,CASSPLPSTEAFF,TGTGCCAGCAGTCCGCTTCCGAGTACTGAAGCTTTCTTT
-,17,-,TRBJ1-2,TRBV4-3,CASSPTRLDRANYGYTF,TGCGCCAGCAGCCCAACTCGTCTGGACAGAGCTAACTATGGCTACACCTTC
-,17,-,TRBJ1-6,TRBV4-2,CASSQDSQGDWRSPLHF,TGTGCCAGCAGCCAAGATTCTCAGGGCGACTGGAGATCACCCCTCCACTTT
-,15,-,TRBJ2-1,TRBV20-1,CSAGERSSSYNEQFF,TGCAGTGCGGGGGAGCGGTCAAGCTCCTACAATGAGCAGTTCTTC
-,15,-,TRBJ2-1,TRBV7-9,CASSIPGPTNNEQFF,TGTGCCAGCAGCATCCCGGGACCCACTAACAATGAGCAGTTCTTC
TRBD2,14,-,TRBJ2-7,TRBV12-3/TRBV12-4,CASSQGGGAHEQYF,TGTGCCAGCAGCCAGGGCGGGGGGGCCCACGAGCAGTACTTC
TRBD1,14,-,TRBJ1-5,TRBV2,CASTEGTGVQPQHF,TGTGCCAGCACCGAGGGGACAGGTGTGCAGCCCCAGCATTTT
TRBD1,14,-,TRBJ2-2,TRBV7-9,CASRNRGVTGELFF,TGTGCCAGCAGGAACAGGGGGGTGACCGGGGAGCTGTTTTTT
-,16,-,TRBJ2-3,TRBV7-9,CASSLSRGPLPDTQYF,TGTGCCAGCAGCTTAAGCCGGGGCCCCCTCCCAGATACGCAGTATTTT
TRBD1,17,-,TRBJ1-1,TRBV7-9,CASSPRIRTGGNTEAFF,TGTGCCAGCAGCCCCAGGATCAGGACAGGGGGGAACACTGAAGCTTTCTTT
TRBD2,14,-,TRBJ2-3,TRBV12-3/TRBV12-4,CASSLNRGGLFDYF,TGTGCCAGCAGTCTCAATCGGGGGGGCCTTTTTGATTATTTT
TRBD1,15,few,TRBJ1-1,TRBV6-1,CASRDQDRGDTEAFF,TGTGCCAGCAGGGATCAGGACAGGGGAGACACTGAAGCTTTCTTT
-,16,-,TRBJ1-6,TRBV28,CASSPSWDNYNSPLHF,TGTGCCAGCAGCCCCTCCTGGGACAACTATAATTCACCCCTCCACTTT
TRBD1,15,-,TRBJ1-2,TRBV2,CASPPDRVVSYGYTF,TGTGCCAGCCCCCCGGACAGGGTTGTTAGCTATGGCTACACCTTC
TRBD2,16,few,TRBJ2-3,TRBV6-5,CASRTSGGLNTDTQYF,TGTGCCAGCAGGACTAGCGGGGGGCTAAACACAGATACGCAGTATTTT
TRBD2,19,few,TRBJ2-3,TRBV12-5,CASGLSSLVLAGHTDTQYF,TGTGCTAGTGGTTTGAGTTCCCTTGTCCTAGCGGGGCACACAGATACGCAGTATTTT
-,14,many,TRBJ1-1,TRBV7-6,CASSLDRPNTEAFF,TGTGCCAGCAGCTTAGACAGACCGAACACTGAAGCTTTCTTT
TRBD1,16,-,TRBJ2-1,TRBV7-3,CASSLGTGVPYNEQFF,TGTGCCAGCAGCTTGGGGACAGGGGTCCCCTACAATGAGCAGTTCTTC
-,14,few,TRBJ2-2,TRBV11-3,CASSLGGNSGELFF,TGTGCCAGCAGCCTTGGGGGGAACTCCGGGGAGCTGTTTTTT
TRBD1,15,-,TRBJ2-2,TRBV5-4,CASSPEQGAAGELFF,TGTGCCAGCAGCCCAGAGCAGGGGGCCGCCGGGGAGCTGTTTTTT
TRBD1,15,few,TRBJ2-1,TRBV6-6,CASSYAGQGYNEQFF,TGTGCCAGCAGTTACGCGGGACAGGGCTACAATGAGCAGTTCTTC
-,17,few,TRBJ2-1,TRBV7-2,CASSLGFGLPSYNEQFF,TGTGCCAGCAGCTTAGGGTTCGGGCTCCCATCATACAATGAGCAGTTCTTC
-,13,-,TRBJ1-2,TRBV6-1,CASSGLWTIGYTF,TGTGCCAGCAGTGGGCTTTGGACGATTGGCTACACCTTC
TRBD1,15,many,TRBJ1-6,TRBV7-2,CASSTPTGGGSPLHF,TGTGCCAGCAGCACCCCGACAGGGGGAGGTTCACCCCTCCACTTT
-,15,-,TRBJ2-2,TRBV9,CASSVANGGTGELFF,TGTGCCAGCAGCGTAGCCAACGGGGGCACCGGGGAGCTGTTTTTT
TRBD1,14,-,TRBJ2-1,TRBV7-3,CASSFGTGVNEQFF,TGTGCCAGCAGCTTCGGGACAGGGGTAAATGAGCAGTTCTTC
-,18,-,TRBJ1-2,TRBV24-1,CATSGRTEGTAANYGYTF,TGTGCCACCAGTGGTCGAACGGAGGGAACGGCCGCTAACTATGGCTACACCTTC
-,17,few,TRBJ2-3,TRBV9,CASSVGKRAYTTDTQYF,TGTGCCAGCAGCGTAGGAAAGCGGGCCTACACTACGGATACGCAGTATTTT
-,13,-,TRBJ1-1,TRBV24-1,CATRPRGDTEAFF,TGTGCCACCAGGCCCAGGGGAGACACTGAAGCTTTCTTT
TRBD1,14,-,TRBJ2-1,TRBV7-9,CASSSDRAHNEQFF,TGTGCCAGCAGCTCAGACAGGGCCCACAATGAGCAGTTCTTC
TRBD1,14,-,TRBJ2-2,TRBV29-1,CSVADRGGPGELFF,TGCAGCGTCGCGGACAGGGGAGGCCCCGGGGAGCTGTTTTTT
TRBD1,14,few,TRBJ2-7,TRBV7-2,CASSEWTGSGEQYF,TGTGCCAGCAGCGAATGGACAGGGTCGGGCGAGCAGTACTTC
-,16,-,TRBJ2-3,TRBV9,CASSPEGGPSTDTQYF,TGTGCCAGCAGCCCCGAAGGGGGGCCTAGCACAGATACGCAGTATTTT